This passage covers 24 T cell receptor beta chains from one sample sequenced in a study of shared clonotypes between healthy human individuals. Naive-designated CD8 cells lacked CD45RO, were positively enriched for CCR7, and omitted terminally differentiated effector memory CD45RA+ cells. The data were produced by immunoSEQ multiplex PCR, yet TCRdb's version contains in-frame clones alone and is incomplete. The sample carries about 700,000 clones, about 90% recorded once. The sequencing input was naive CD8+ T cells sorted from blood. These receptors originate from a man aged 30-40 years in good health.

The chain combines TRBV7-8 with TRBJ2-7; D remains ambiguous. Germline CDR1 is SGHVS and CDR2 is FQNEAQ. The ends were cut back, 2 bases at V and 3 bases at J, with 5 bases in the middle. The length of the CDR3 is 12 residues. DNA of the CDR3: TGTGCCAGCAGCTTACTGGACTACGAGCAGTACTTC. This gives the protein CASSLLDYEQYF.

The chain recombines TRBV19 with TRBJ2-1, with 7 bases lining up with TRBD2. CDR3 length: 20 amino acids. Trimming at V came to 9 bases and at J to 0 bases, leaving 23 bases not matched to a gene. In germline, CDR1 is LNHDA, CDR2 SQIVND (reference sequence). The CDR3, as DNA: TGTGCCAGATCCAGGTGGGCTAGCGGCAGAGAGGGAAGCTCCTACAATGAGCAGTTCTTC. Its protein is CARSRWASGREGSSYNEQFF.

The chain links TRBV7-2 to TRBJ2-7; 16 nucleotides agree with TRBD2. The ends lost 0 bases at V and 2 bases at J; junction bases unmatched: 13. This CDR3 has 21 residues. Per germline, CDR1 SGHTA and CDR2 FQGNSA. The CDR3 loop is CASSLAGDPGLAGGRPYEQYF. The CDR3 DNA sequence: TGTGCCAGCAGCTTAGCCGGGGACCCGGGACTAGCGGGAGGGCGCCCCTACGAGCAGTACTTC.

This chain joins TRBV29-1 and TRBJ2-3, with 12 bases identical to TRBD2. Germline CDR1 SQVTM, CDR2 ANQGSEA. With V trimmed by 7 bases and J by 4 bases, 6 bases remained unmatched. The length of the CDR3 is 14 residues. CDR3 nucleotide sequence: TGCAGCGCACGACTAGCGGGAGTTGCAGATACGCAGTATTTT. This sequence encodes CSARLAGVADTQYF.

Written as DNA, the CDR3 is TGTGCCAGCAGTTCCGTTCAGCCCCAGCATTTT. It yields the protein CASSSVQPQHF. This chain uses TRBV28 with TRBJ1-5; D call uncertain. Trimming took 4 bases from V and 6 from J, leaving 4 bases between them. The CDR3 spans 11 residues. CDR1 is MDHEN and CDR2 is SYDVKM in the germline V gene.

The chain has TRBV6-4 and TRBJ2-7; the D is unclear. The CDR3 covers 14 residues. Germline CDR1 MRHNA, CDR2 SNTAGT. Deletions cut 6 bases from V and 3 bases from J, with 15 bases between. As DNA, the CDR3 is TGTGCCAGCAGGACGGTGGGTCCTAACTACGAGCAGTACTTC. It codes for CASRTVGPNYEQYF.

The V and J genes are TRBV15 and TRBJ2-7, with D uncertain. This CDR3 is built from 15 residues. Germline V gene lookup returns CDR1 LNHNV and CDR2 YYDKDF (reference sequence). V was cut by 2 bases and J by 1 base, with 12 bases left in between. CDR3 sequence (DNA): TGTGCCACCAGCAGAACCGGATTGGGTTCCTACGAGCAGTACTTC. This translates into CATSRTGLGSYEQYF.

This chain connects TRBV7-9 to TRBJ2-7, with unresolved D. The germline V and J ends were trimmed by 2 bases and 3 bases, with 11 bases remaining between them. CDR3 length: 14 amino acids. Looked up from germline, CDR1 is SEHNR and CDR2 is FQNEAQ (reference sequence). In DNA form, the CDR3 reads TGTGCCAGCAGCTTACCCGTACATGGCTACGAGCAGTACTTC. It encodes CASSLPVHGYEQYF.

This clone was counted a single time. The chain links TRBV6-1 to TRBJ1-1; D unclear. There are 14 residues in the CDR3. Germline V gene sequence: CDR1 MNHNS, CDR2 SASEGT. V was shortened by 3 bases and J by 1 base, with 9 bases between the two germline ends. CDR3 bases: TGTGCCAGCAGTGACCATAACGGGAACACTGAAGCTTTCTTT. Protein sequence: CASSDHNGNTEAFF.

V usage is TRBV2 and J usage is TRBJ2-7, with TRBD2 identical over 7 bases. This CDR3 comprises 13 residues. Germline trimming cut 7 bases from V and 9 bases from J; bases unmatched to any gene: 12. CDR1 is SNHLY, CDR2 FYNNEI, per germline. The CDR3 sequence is CASKPSGFLGQYF. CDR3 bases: TGTGCCAGCAAGCCTAGCGGCTTTTTAGGGCAGTACTTC.

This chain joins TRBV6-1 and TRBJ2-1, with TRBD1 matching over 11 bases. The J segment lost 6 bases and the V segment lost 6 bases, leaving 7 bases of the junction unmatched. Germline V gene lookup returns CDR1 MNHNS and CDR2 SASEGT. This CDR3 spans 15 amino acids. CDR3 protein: CASRGGQGVFNEQFF. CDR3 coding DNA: TGTGCCAGCAGAGGGGGACAGGGGGTATTCAATGAGCAGTTCTTC.

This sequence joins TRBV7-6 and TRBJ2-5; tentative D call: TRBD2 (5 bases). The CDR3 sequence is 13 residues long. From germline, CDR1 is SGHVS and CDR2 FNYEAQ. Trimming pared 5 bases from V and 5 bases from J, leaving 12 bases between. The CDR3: CASSHGEMETQYF. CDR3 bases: TGTGCCAGCAGCCACGGGGAAATGGAGACCCAGTACTTC. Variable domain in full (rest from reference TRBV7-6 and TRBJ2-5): GAGVSQSPRYKVTKRGQDVALRCDPISGHVSLYWYRQALGQGPEFLTYFNYEAQQDKSGLPNDRFSAERPEGSISTLTIQRTEQRDSAMYRCASSHGEMETQYFGPGTRLLVL.

For the CDR3, the DNA is TGTGCCAGCAGCGCTGGGGGGGATACGCAGTATTTT. This sequence encodes CASSAGGDTQYF. The chain uses TRBV9 and TRBJ2-3; possibly TRBD2 for D (6 bases). This CDR3 comprises 12 residues. V lost 3 bases and J 6 bases, leaving 8 bases between the germline ends. Germline CDR1 is SGDLS and CDR2 is YYNGEE.

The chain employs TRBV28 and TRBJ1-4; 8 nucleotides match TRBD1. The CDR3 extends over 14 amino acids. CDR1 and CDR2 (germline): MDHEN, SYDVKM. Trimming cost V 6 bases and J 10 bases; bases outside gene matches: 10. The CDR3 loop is CASRLDREVGKLFF. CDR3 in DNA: TGTGCCAGCAGATTGGACAGGGAGGTTGGAAAACTGTTTTTT.

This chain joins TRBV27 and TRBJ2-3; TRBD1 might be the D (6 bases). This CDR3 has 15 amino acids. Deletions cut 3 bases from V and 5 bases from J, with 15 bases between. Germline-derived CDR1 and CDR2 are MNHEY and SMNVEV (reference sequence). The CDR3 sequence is CASSFGQGIGDTQYF. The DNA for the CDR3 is TGTGCCAGCAGTTTCGGGCAGGGGATTGGAGATACGCAGTATTTT.

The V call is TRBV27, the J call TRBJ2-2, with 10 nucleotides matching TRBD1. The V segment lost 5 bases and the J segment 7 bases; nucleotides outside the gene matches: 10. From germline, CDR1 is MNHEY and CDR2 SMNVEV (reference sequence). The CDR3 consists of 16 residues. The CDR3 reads CASSPRRTGGSGELFF. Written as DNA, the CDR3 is TGTGCCAGCAGTCCCCGCCGGACAGGGGGGAGCGGGGAGCTGTTTTTT.

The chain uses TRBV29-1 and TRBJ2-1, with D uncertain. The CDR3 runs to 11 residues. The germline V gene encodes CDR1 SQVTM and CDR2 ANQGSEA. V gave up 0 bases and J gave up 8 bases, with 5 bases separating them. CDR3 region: CSVEDLDEQFF. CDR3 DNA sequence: TGCAGCGTTGAAGATTTGGATGAGCAGTTCTTC.

In DNA form, the CDR3 reads TGTGCCAGCAACCCGACTAGCGGGAGCTGGGAGACCCAGTACTTC. It encodes CASNPTSGSWETQYF. The J gene is TRBJ2-5, the V gene TRBV27, with 12 bases that match TRBD2. Unmatched junction bases numbered 8, after V lost 7 bases and J lost 5 bases. This CDR3 spans 15 amino acids. CDR1 MNHEY and CDR2 SMNVEV come from the germline V gene (reference sequence).

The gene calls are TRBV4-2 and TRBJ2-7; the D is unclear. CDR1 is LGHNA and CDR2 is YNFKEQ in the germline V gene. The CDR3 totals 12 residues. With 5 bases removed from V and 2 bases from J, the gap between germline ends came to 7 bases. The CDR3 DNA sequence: TGTGCCAGCAGCGTTGACACCTACGAGCAGTACTTC. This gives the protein CASSVDTYEQYF.

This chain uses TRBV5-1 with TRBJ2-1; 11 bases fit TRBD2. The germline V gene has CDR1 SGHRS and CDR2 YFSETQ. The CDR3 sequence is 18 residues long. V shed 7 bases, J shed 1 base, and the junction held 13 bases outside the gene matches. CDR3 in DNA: TGCGCCAGCGCTCCTGGACGACTAGCGGGATGGTCCTACAATGAGCAGTTCTTC. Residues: CASAPGRLAGWSYNEQFF.

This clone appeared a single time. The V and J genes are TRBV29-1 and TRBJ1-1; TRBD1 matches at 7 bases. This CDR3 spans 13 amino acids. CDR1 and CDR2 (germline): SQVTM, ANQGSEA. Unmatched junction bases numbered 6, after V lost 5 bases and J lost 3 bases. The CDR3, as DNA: TGCAGCGTTTTGACAGGGTCGGACACTGAAGCTTTCTTT. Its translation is CSVLTGSDTEAFF.

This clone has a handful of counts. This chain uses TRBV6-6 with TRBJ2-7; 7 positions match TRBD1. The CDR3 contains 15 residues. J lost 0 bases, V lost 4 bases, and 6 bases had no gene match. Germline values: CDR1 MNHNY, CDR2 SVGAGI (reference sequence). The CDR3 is CASSSTGDSSYEQYF. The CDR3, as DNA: TGTGCCAGCAGTTCCACAGGGGATAGCTCCTACGAGCAGTACTTC.

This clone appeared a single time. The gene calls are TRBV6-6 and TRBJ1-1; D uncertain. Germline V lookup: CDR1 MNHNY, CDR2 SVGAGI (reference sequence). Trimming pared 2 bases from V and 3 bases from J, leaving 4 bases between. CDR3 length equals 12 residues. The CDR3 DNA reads TGTGCCAGCAGTTACAGGCACACTGAAGCTTTCTTT. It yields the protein CASSYRHTEAFF.

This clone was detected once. The CDR3 DNA sequence: TGCGCCAGCAGTGAGAACCGAGGAGGGGGCGGCCAGCCCCAGCATTTT. It translates to CASSENRGGGGQPQHF. V gene TRBV10-2 combines with J gene TRBJ1-5; TRBD1 matches at 7 bases. Germline lookup yields CDR1 WSHSY and CDR2 SAAADI. The CDR3 has 16 residues. The V and J ends lost 2 bases and 7 bases, in that order; junction bases with no gene match: 11.